One and the same sample provided the 24 T cell receptor beta chains below, sequenced in a study of cytomegalovirus exposure and HLA in healthy donors. With 60 Vbeta and 13 Jbeta primers, the PCR was carried out. Clones were read by immunoSEQ multiplex PCR, and TCRdb kept only the in-frame ones, dropping some. The sample's table shows 85,000 to 110,000 clones. The specimen sequenced was PBMCs. The origin of the receptors is a man aged 40-55 years in good health and CMV-seronegative.

V gene TRBV29-1 combines with J gene TRBJ1-1; no clear D. This CDR3 contains 11 residues. Germline CDR1 is SQVTM and CDR2 is ANQGSEA. The CDR3 spells CTWREGTEAFF. CDR3 DNA: TGCACCTGGAGGGAGGGCACTGAAGCTTTCTTT.

The V gene is TRBV18, the J gene TRBJ1-5; 9 positions agree with TRBD1. CDR3 size: 15 residues. Looked up from germline, CDR1 is KGHSH and CDR2 is LQKENI. The V gene end was trimmed by 2 bases and the J gene end by 6 bases; junction bases not matched to a gene: 5. CDR3 DNA sequence: TGTGCCAGCTCACCATCCGGGACAGGGATTCAGCCCCAGCATTTT. It specifies CASSPSGTGIQPQHF. Full variable domain (outside the CDR3, taken from reference TRBV18 and TRBJ1-5): NAGVMQNPRHLVRRRGQEARLRCSPMKGHSHVYWYRQLPEEGLKFMVYLQKENIIDESGMPKERFSAEFPKEGPSILRIQQVVRGDSAAYFCASSPSGTGIQPQHFGDGTRLSIL.

V usage is TRBV5-6 and J usage is TRBJ1-2, with 7 bases lining up with TRBD1. With V trimmed by 4 bases and J by 9 bases, 6 bases remained unmatched. This CDR3 has 12 residues. Per the germline V gene, CDR1 is SGHDT and CDR2 is YYEEEE. CDR3 sequence: CASSRDRVSYTF. CDR3 coding DNA: TGTGCCAGCAGCAGAGACAGGGTGAGCTACACCTTC.

The V call is TRBV7-8, the J call TRBJ1-5; TRBD1 matches 7 bases. Losses at the gene ends were 1 base for V and 7 bases for J; bases not matched to a gene: 7. CDR1 and CDR2 (germline): SGHVS, FQNEAQ. The length of the CDR3 is 15 residues. CDR3 protein: CASSLEGGLGQPQHF. CDR3 in DNA: TGTGCCAGCAGCTTAGAAGGGGGCTTAGGGCAGCCCCAGCATTTT.

The gene calls are TRBV27 and TRBJ1-5; D perhaps matches TRBD1 (6 bases). Deletions cut 6 bases from V and 7 bases from J, with 16 bases between. Germline V gene data show CDR1 as MNHEY and CDR2 as SMNVEV (reference sequence). The CDR3 contains 14 residues. The CDR3 loop is CASRDGQRRQPQHF. DNA of the CDR3: TGTGCCAGCAGGGACGGACAGAGGAGGCAGCCCCAGCATTTT.

This chain connects TRBV5-6 to TRBJ1-2; D unresolved. The CDR3 consists of 13 residues. Germline V CDR1 and CDR2: SGHDT, YYEEEE. Trimming stripped 3 bases from V and 2 bases from J, with 8 bases between. The CDR3 DNA reads TGTGCCAGCAGCTCTTTGGAGAACTATGGCTACACCTTC. This codes for CASSSLENYGYTF.

The V gene is TRBV28, the J gene TRBJ2-1, with 11 bases fitting TRBD2. The CDR3 is 15 amino acids. Trimming removed 8 bases from V and 6 bases from J; junction bases left unmatched: 9. Germline V lookup: CDR1 MDHEN, CDR2 SYDVKM. In DNA form, the CDR3 reads TGTGCCAGCGGAAGCCTAGCGGGAGGAGGCAATGAGCAGTTCTTC. Its translation is CASGSLAGGGNEQFF.

V usage is TRBV5-1 and J usage is TRBJ2-5; 7 bases line up with TRBD2. TRBJ2-7 matches the DNA end more closely, so the J call is doubtful. Per germline, CDR1 SGHRS and CDR2 YFSETQ. The CDR3 has 13 residues. The CDR3, as DNA: TGCGCCAGCAGCTTGGCGGGGGGTCACGAGCAGTACTTC. This codes for CASSLAGGHEQYF.

This chain links TRBV10-2 with TRBJ2-2; 10 bases line up with TRBD2. This CDR3 spans 17 amino acids. The V and J ends lost 4 bases and 0 bases, in that order; junction bases with no gene match: 5. The germline gives CDR1 WSHSY, CDR2 SAAADI. DNA for the CDR3: TGCGCCAGCAGTGTGGTAGCGGGGGGCCCGAACACCGGGGAGCTGTTTTTT. As protein: CASSVVAGGPNTGELFF.

This rearrangement joins TRBV10-3 to TRBJ1-2; tentative D call: TRBD1 (6 bases). V lost 11 bases and J 0 bases, leaving 22 bases between the germline ends. CDR1 and CDR2 (germline): ENHRY, SYGVKD. This CDR3 is built from 16 residues. The CDR3 DNA sequence: TGTGCCGCAACGAGGGGGGGAGGGGCCCCTAACTATGGCTACACCTTC. Protein product: CAATRGGGAPNYGYTF.

V gene TRBV21-1 combines with J gene TRBJ1-2; the table's TRBD1 call for D was not verified on the DNA. TRBV21-1 has pseudogene status. The CDR3 is made up of 15 amino acids. As DNA, the CDR3 is TGTGCCAGCAGCCCTGGGCAGAGTAAGAACTATGGCTACACCTTC. Its protein is CASSPGQSKNYGYTF.

The CDR3 sequence is CASSKRSGGTEAFF. CDR3 bases: TGTGCCAGCAGCAAACGGAGCGGGGGAACTGAAGCTTTCTTT. This chain links TRBV4-2 with TRBJ1-1; D is possibly TRBD1 (5 bases). The CDR3 extends over 14 amino acids. Trimming left V 5 bases short and J 5 bases short, with 15 bases between. Germline CDR1 is LGHNA and CDR2 is YNFKEQ.

The chain has TRBV6-5 and TRBJ2-3; 7 bases agree with TRBD1. The junction had 7 bases not matched to a gene; V was cut back by 5 bases and J by 2 bases. The CDR3 has 15 residues. CDR1 and CDR2 from the germline V gene are MNHEY and SVGAGI. DNA for the CDR3: TGTGCCAGCAGTCCCTGGACAGGCCCCACAGATACGCAGTATTTT. Amino acid sequence: CASSPWTGPTDTQYF.

This rearrangement joins TRBV27 to TRBJ1-2; D perhaps matches TRBD1 (6 bases). Germline assignment: CDR1 MNHEY and CDR2 SMNVEV (reference sequence). With 6 bases removed from V and 4 bases from J, the gap between germline ends came to 18 bases. This CDR3 has 15 amino acids. CDR3 DNA sequence: TGTGCCAGCAGGGTACAGACAGGACGATCCTATGGCTACACCTTC. Amino acid sequence: CASRVQTGRSYGYTF.

This chain uses TRBV10-2 with TRBJ1-5; TRBD1 is a possible D gene (6 bases). Deletions cut 3 bases from V and 7 bases from J, with 16 bases between. Germline V gene sequence: CDR1 WSHSY, CDR2 SAAADI. The CDR3 sequence is 15 residues long. The CDR3 region is CASSDRGEAGQPQHF. The CDR3 DNA follows: TGCGCCAGCAGTGACAGGGGAGAAGCAGGGCAGCCCCAGCATTTT.

This chain links TRBV2 with TRBJ1-2, with D perhaps TRBD1 (6 bases). The germline V gene encodes CDR1 SNHLY and CDR2 FYNNEI. CDR3 size: 14 residues. V gave up 6 bases and J gave up 2 bases, with 13 bases separating them. For the CDR3, the DNA is TGTGCCAGCAGACAGGGCCTCCGAAACTATGGCTACACCTTC. Protein product: CASRQGLRNYGYTF.

The chain combines TRBV10-2 with TRBJ2-1; D may be TRBD2 (6 bases). This CDR3 spans 15 amino acids. Germline CDR1 is WSHSY and CDR2 is SAAADI. Trimming removed 7 bases at V and 0 bases at J, with 13 bases between. CDR3 protein: CASTRGTSSYNEQFF. The CDR3 DNA follows: TGCGCCAGCACCCGGGGGACGAGCTCCTACAATGAGCAGTTCTTC.

The V gene is TRBV27, the J gene TRBJ1-1; D uncertain. Germline loops: CDR1 MNHEY, CDR2 SMNVEV (reference sequence). CDR3 length: 18 residues. Trimming removed 2 bases from V and 5 bases from J, with 24 bases in between. The CDR3 spells CASSLRIDNSRRGTEAFF. The CDR3 nucleotides read TGTGCCAGCAGTTTACGGATCGACAACTCCCGACGCGGGACTGAAGCTTTCTTT.

The chain links TRBV5-4 to TRBJ2-3; 10 nucleotides match TRBD2. Per the germline V gene, CDR1 is SGHNT and CDR2 is YYREEE (reference sequence). The CDR3 is made up of 16 amino acids. With 4 bases clipped from V and 5 bases from J, the junction kept 10 bases outside the gene matches. The CDR3 loop reads CASSVPGLASKDTQYF. CDR3 coding DNA: TGTGCCAGCAGCGTGCCGGGACTAGCGAGTAAAGATACGCAGTATTTT.

The chain combines TRBV7-2 with TRBJ2-7; 10 positions agree with TRBD1. With 5 bases clipped from V and 3 bases from J, the junction kept 4 bases outside the gene matches. CDR3 length: 14 residues. CDR1 and CDR2 (germline): SGHTA, FQGNSA. The chain's CDR3 is CASSGWTGGYEQYF. CDR3 coding DNA: TGTGCCAGCAGCGGTTGGACAGGGGGCTACGAGCAGTACTTC.

The CDR3 sequence is CASSQDEQGNQETQYF. DNA for the CDR3: TGTGCCAGCAGCCAAGACGAACAGGGGAATCAAGAGACCCAGTACTTC. This sequence joins TRBV4-2 and TRBJ2-5, with TRBD1 matching 7 bases. The CDR3 has 16 amino acids. The V and J ends lost 0 bases and 2 bases, in that order; junction bases with no gene match: 6. Germline lookup yields CDR1 LGHNA and CDR2 YNFKEQ.

This chain connects TRBV4-3 to TRBJ1-4; D unresolved. Between the trimmed V and J ends, which lost 1 base and 4 bases, there was a span of 7 bases. CDR3 length: 14 residues. Germline-derived CDR1 and CDR2 are LGHNA and YSLEER. CDR3 loop: CASSQGGYNEKLFF. Here the CDR3 DNA reads TGCGCCAGCAGCCAAGGAGGTTATAATGAAAAACTGTTTTTT.

This clone counts as medium-sized by frequency. The rearrangement joins TRBV27 to TRBJ1-6, with TRBD1 matching 9 bases. The J segment lost 9 bases and the V segment lost 0 bases, leaving 0 bases of the junction unmatched. The CDR3 totals 14 residues. Germline V gives CDR1 MNHEY, CDR2 SMNVEV (reference sequence). The CDR3: CASSLSTGGSPLHF. DNA of the CDR3: TGTGCCAGCAGTTTATCGACAGGGGGTTCACCCCTCCACTTT.

The chain couples TRBV19 to TRBJ1-5; D might be TRBD1 (6 bases). The V and J ends lost 11 bases and 6 bases respectively, with 20 bases between them. This CDR3 region has 14 residues. Germline V gives CDR1 LNHDA, CDR2 SQIVND (reference sequence). CDR3 amino acids: CAVKAGARGQPQHF. CDR3 in DNA: TGTGCCGTGAAGGCGGGGGCGAGGGGTCAGCCCCAGCATTTT.